This T cell receptor beta chain came from a study of cytomegalovirus exposure and HLA in healthy donors. Findings and caveats of the study: Later analysis identified several of the most significant clusters that appeared linked to common viral pathogens. Later work found that TCR association rates differed between HLA loci; DRB1 had the most and HLA-C the fewest.

Vbeta (60) and Jbeta (13) primers were used in the PCR. Sequencing used immunoSEQ multiplex PCR; TCRdb keeps in-frame clones, though not all of them. Of 80,000 to 95,000 clones in the sample, roughly 77% were seen once. Of note for this clone: Its antigen remains unidentified.

This CDR3 contains 13 residues. Germline V gene sequence: CDR1 SGHTA, CDR2 FQGNSA. V lost 5 bases to trimming and J lost 9 bases; unmatched junction nucleotides: 10. This clonotype was obtained from a woman aged 40-49 years in good health and CMV-seropositive. The sample taken for sequencing was PBMCs. The chain is built from TRBV7-2 and TRBJ2-7; 7 nucleotides line up with TRBD2. In DNA form, the CDR3 reads TGTGCCAGCAGCCGGGACTACAGTTTGGGGCAGTACTTC. Amino acid sequence: CASSRDYSLGQYF.